One TCR beta chain is described in this entry. These data originate in a study of blood T cell repertoires in COVID-19. Whole-study context: COVID-19 samples from acute and convalescent phases originated in the United States, Italy and Spain. In each case, the material was cDNA or gDNA derived from T cells, B-cell-depleted T cells, or PBMCs.

Original methodology: Quantification of nucleated cells was approximated via reference gene primer amplification. Measured with immunoSEQ multiplex PCR; TCRdb has only the in-frame clones, and not every one. V and J calls and clone size are given by that table; D and trimming were obtained from the DNA. The data contain about 260,000 clones, about nine tenths of them singletons. Sequenced sample: peripheral blood. This TCR came from a man aged 35-49 years with active or convalescent COVID-19.

The CDR3 bases are TGCGCCAGCAGCCAAGATTCCTTTGGGTGGCACTCTGCCGGGAATGAGCAGTTCTTC. Amino acid sequence: CASSQDSFGWHSAGNEQFF. The chain recombines TRBV4-1 with TRBJ2-1; D is ambiguous. The CDR3 covers 19 residues. The V end was cut by 0 bases, the J end by 7 bases, with 25 bases between. CDR1 and CDR2 from the germline V gene are MGHRA and YSYEKL.